This T cell receptor beta chain was sequenced for a study of monozygotic twins with inflammatory bowel disease. TCRdb re-called the 5' RACE reads and gives one entry per CDR3 protein, without DNA. The listing contains about 140,000 distinct CDR3 sequences. The CDR3 totals 13 residues. The V gene's germline CDR1 is SGHTA and CDR2 FQGNSA. The sample consisted of blood. This clonotype originated in a human donor with ulcerative colitis or Crohn's disease, or a healthy co-twin of an affected twin (not recorded which). The chain has TRBV7-2 and TRBJ1-5. The CDR3 region is CASSLDTYQPQHF.